Reported below is one T cell receptor beta chain. The junction departs from germline at one end; a sequencing error may be responsible. Different DNA sequences within this sample yield the same CDR3. The data belong to a study of cytomegalovirus exposure and HLA in healthy donors. From germline, CDR1 is SGHRS and CDR2 YFSETQ. CDR3 size: 15 residues. Amplification used 60 Vbeta primers and 13 Jbeta primers. Measured with immunoSEQ multiplex PCR; TCRdb has only the in-frame clones, and not every one. Its clone listing holds 60,000 to 65,000 clones. J is TRBJ1-2 and V is TRBV5-1; D unresolved. This TCR came from a woman younger than 30 in good health and CMV-seronegative. The sequenced sample was PBMCs. The CDR3, as DNA: TGCGCCAGCAGCTTGGCGACCTATCTGCACTACGGCTACACCTTC. Translating gives CASSLATYLHYGYTF.